One T cell receptor beta chain is described in this entry. This sample was taken from a study of T cell changes during pregnancy in multiple sclerosis. This table comes from immunoSEQ multiplex PCR, and its TCRdb copy is limited to in-frame clones, with some not included. The sample has 100,000 or so clones; almost 95% are singletons. This CDR3 is 15 amino acids long. V dropped 6 bases and J dropped 2 bases, with 17 bases sitting between them. Germline loops: CDR1 MGHDK, CDR2 SYGVNS. The TCR sequence derives from a female donor with multiple sclerosis, enrolled in a pregnancy study. Here the sequenced sample was peripheral blood, taken before pregnancy. The chain links TRBV25-1 to TRBJ2-7, with D perhaps matching TRBD2 (5 bases). Written as DNA, the CDR3 is TGTGCCAGCAGGCTAAACGGACTGACCGCCTACGAGCAGTACTTC. Protein sequence: CASRLNGLTAYEQYF.